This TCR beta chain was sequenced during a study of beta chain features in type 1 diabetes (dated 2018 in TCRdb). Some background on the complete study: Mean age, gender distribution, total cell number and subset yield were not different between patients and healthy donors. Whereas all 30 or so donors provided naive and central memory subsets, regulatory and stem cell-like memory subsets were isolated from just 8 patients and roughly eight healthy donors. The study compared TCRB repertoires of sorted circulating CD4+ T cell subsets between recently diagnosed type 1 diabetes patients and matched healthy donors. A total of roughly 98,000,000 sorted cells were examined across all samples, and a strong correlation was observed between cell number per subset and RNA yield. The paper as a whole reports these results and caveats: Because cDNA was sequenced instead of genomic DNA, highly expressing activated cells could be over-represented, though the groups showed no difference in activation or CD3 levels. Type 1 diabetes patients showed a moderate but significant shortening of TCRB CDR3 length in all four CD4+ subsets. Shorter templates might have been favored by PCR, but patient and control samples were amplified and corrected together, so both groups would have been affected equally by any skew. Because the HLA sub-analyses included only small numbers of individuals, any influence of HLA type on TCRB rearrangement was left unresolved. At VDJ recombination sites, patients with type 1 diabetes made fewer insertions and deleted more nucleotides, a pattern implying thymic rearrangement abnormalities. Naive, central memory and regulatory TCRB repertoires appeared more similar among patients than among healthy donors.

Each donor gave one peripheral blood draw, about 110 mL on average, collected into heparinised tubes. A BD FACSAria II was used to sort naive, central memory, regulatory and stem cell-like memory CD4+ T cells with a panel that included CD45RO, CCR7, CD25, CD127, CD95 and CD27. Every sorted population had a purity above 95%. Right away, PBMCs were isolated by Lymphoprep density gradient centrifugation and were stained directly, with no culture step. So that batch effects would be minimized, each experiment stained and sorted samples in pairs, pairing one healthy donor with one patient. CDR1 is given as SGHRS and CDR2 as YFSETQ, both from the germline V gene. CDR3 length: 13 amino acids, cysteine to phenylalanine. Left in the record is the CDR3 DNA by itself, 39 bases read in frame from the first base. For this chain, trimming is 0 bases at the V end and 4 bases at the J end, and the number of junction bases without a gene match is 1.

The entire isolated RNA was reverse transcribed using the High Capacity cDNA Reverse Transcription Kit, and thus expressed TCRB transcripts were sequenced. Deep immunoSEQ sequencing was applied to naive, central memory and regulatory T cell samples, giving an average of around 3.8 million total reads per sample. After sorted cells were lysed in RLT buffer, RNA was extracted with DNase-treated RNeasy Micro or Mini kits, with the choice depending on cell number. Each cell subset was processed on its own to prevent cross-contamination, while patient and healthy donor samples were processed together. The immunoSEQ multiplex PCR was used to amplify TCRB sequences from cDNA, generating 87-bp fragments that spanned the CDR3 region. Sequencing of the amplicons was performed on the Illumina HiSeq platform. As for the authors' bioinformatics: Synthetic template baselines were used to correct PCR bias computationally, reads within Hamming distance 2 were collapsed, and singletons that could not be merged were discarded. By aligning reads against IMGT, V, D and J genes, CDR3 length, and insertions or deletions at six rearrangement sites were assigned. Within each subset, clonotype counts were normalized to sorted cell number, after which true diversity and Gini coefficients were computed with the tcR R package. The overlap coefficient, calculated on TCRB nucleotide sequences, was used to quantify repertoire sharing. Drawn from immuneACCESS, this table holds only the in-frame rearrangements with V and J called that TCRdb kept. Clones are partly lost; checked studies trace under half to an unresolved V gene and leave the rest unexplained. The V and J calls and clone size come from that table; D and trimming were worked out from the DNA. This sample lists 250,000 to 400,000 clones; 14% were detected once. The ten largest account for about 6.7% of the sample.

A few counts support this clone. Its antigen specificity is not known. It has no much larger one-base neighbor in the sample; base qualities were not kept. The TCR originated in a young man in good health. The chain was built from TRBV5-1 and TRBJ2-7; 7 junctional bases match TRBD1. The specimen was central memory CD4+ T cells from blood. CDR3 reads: CASSLEGAYEQYF. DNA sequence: TGCGCCAGCAGCTTGGAGGGGGCGTACGAGCAGTACTTC. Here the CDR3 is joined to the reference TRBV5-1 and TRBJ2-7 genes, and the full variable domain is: KAGVTQTPRYLIKTRGQQVTLSCSPISGHRSVSWYQQTPGQGLQFLFEYFSETQRNKGNFPGRFSGRQFSNSRSEMNVSTLELGDSALYLCASSLEGAYEQYFGPGTRLTVT.